Sequencing of this TCR beta chain was carried out in a study of CD8 T cells in ankylosing spondylitis (dated by TCRdb to between 2016 and 2019). About the investigation overall: The study set out to find disease-linked TCR variants by profiling T cell receptor beta repertoires in ankylosing spondylitis patients and healthy donors. The full study cohort was made up of 25 ankylosing spondylitis patients and about a hundred healthy donors. Peripheral blood was sampled, and synovial fluid was additionally collected from ankylosing spondylitis patients.

In the case of this clonotype: It lacks a known antigen. The input lacks base qualities; no much larger clone sits a single base away.

The CDR3 runs 15 residues from the cysteine to the phenylalanine. Only the CDR3 portion is preserved as DNA: 45 bases, with reading frame beginning at the first base. V loses 4 bases at its end and J loses 1 base; junction bases beyond the gene matches: 3. CDR1 and CDR2, per the germline V gene (reference sequence), are DFQATT and SNEGSKA. Study-level results and caveats: The disease-linked clones showed a CD8+ phenotype and occurred at relatively low frequencies in peripheral blood. The disease-linked clones were reported as significantly enriched in matched synovial fluid samples from ankylosing spondylitis patients. Some of the motif variants had been reported before in the synovial fluid and blood of reactive arthritis patients, a finding that suggests common disease-initiation mechanisms. A TCR beta motif made up of several highly homologous amino acid variants appeared to be characteristic of blood from ankylosing spondylitis patients.

The data were produced on an Illumina HiSeq 2500. TCR beta libraries were prepared by quantitative 5'-RACE with molecular barcodes. The paper's data handling went like this. Disease-linked TCR variants were identified with a new computational method built on a probabilistic model of VDJ rearrangement. The public reads were reanalyzed by TCRdb: fastp trimming at Q25, MiXCR alignment, in-frame beta chains only. Here each entry gathers all rows of one CDR3 protein and keeps the most common genes and DNA. TCRdb's processing, not the authors' own work, is the source of the V and J calls. Present in this sample are hundreds of thousands of distinct CDR3 sequences, roughly 25% of which were seen just once. About 1% of the sample comes from the top ten.

The chain was built from TRBV20-1 and TRBJ2-5, with 13 junctional bases fitting TRBD2. This TCR came from a male donor with ankylosing spondylitis. Specimen: blood, either unsorted or a sorted T cell fraction (not recorded which). Read as DNA, the sequence is TGCAGTGCTACTGGGACTAGCGGGACCCAAGAGACCCAGTACTTC. This is translated as CSATGTSGTQETQYF.